What follows are 20 T cell receptor beta chains derived from one specimen sequenced in a study of hypomethylating agent response in myelodysplastic syndrome. Data came from immunoSEQ multiplex PCR; TCRdb stores just in-frame clones and leaves some out. This sample has some 5,700 clones; 88% occur once, and the top ten carry 10% to 13%. Here the sequenced sample was bone marrow, taken before or after starting hypomethylating agent treatment for myelodysplastic syndrome (not recorded which). The origin of the receptors is a human donor with myelodysplastic syndrome.

The chain employs TRBV6-1 and TRBJ2-7, with 9 bases aligning to TRBD1. CDR1 MNHNS and CDR2 SASEGT come from the germline V gene. The length of the CDR3 is 16 residues. Unmatched junction bases numbered 7, after V lost 1 base and J lost 3 bases. The CDR3: CASSEGDGTGIYEQYF. Written as DNA, the CDR3 is TGTGCCAGCAGTGAAGGGGACGGGACAGGGATCTACGAGCAGTACTTC.

This sequence joins TRBV5-1 and TRBJ1-1; a possible D gene is TRBD1 (5 bases). Trimming left V 0 bases short and J 4 bases short, with 16 bases between. Germline CDR1 reads SGHRS; CDR2 reads YFSETQ. This CDR3 region has 16 residues. The CDR3 reads CASSLGAPGFSTEAFF. CDR3 coding DNA: TGCGCCAGCAGCTTGGGGGCCCCAGGGTTTTCCACTGAAGCTTTCTTT.

This chain links TRBV7-9 with TRBJ1-4, with D unresolved. The V and J ends lost 5 bases and 5 bases respectively, with 21 bases between them. CDR3 length: 17 residues. Germline loops: CDR1 SEHNR, CDR2 FQNEAQ (reference sequence). CDR3 loop: CASSPNPSRQENEKLFF. Written as DNA, the CDR3 is TGTGCCAGCAGCCCGAACCCGTCGCGGCAAGAAAATGAAAAACTGTTTTTT.

This rearrangement joins TRBV19 to TRBJ2-3; D is ambiguous. This CDR3 contains 16 residues. In germline, CDR1 is LNHDA, CDR2 SQIVND (reference sequence). Between the trimmed V and J ends, which lost 1 base and 4 bases, there was a span of 15 bases. CDR3 protein: CASSIAPTRQADTQYF. CDR3 DNA: TGTGCCAGTAGTATAGCTCCGACCCGCCAGGCAGATACGCAGTATTTT.

This clone appeared once. The chain joins TRBV5-4 to TRBJ1-6, with D tentatively TRBD1 (5 bases). V was shortened by 0 bases and J by 1 base, with 8 bases between the two germline ends. Germline V lookup: CDR1 SGHNT, CDR2 YYREEE (reference sequence). CDR3 length equals 16 residues. In DNA form, the CDR3 reads TGTGCCAGCAGCTTGGCCGGGGGGTCCTATAATTCACCCCTCCACTTT. Protein sequence: CASSLAGGSYNSPLHF.

The genes are TRBV9 and TRBJ2-1, with 10 bases matching TRBD2. There are 14 residues in the CDR3. Germline trimming cut 3 bases from V and 6 bases from J; bases unmatched to any gene: 3. Germline assignment: CDR1 SGDLS and CDR2 YYNGEE. The CDR3 reads CASSGGTSANEQFF. CDR3 nucleotides: TGTGCCAGCAGCGGCGGGACTAGCGCCAATGAGCAGTTCTTC.

The chain recombines TRBV11-3 with TRBJ2-1; no firm D call. The CDR3 spans 13 residues. CDR1 and CDR2 (germline): SGHNT, YENEEA. V shed 3 bases and J shed 0 bases, with 3 bases lying between them. CDR3 DNA: TGTGCCAGCAGCTTCGACTCCTACAATGAGCAGTTCTTC. Amino acids: CASSFDSYNEQFF.

The CDR3 sequence is CASSVFGRPASGEQFF. CDR3 in DNA: TGTGCCAGCAGCGTATTTGGTCGACCCGCCTCGGGTGAGCAGTTCTTC. The chain links TRBV9 to TRBJ2-1; no firm D call. In germline, CDR1 is SGDLS, CDR2 YYNGEE. Trimming stripped 1 base from V and 9 bases from J, with 20 bases between. The CDR3 spans 16 residues.

CDR3 DNA: TGTGCCAGCAGCCTAAATACCGGAAACACCATATATTTT. Translated: CASSLNTGNTIYF. The V gene is TRBV7-3, the J gene TRBJ1-3; D is undetermined. CDR3 length: 13 residues. V gave up 5 bases and J gave up 4 bases, with 9 bases separating them. Germline assignment: CDR1 SGHTA and CDR2 FQGTGA.

A single count supports this clone. This chain joins TRBV5-1 and TRBJ1-1; tentatively, D is TRBD1 (5 bases). The CDR3 extends over 11 amino acids. Germline V lookup: CDR1 SGHRS, CDR2 YFSETQ. The ends were cut back, 5 bases at V and 5 bases at J, with 7 bases in the middle. The CDR3 reads CASRGETEAFF. Written as DNA, the CDR3 is TGCGCCAGCAGGGGGGAAACTGAAGCTTTCTTT.

This chain joins TRBV7-9 and TRBJ2-7, with TRBD2 matching over 14 bases. The CDR3 has 19 residues. The J segment lost 7 bases and the V segment lost 2 bases, leaving 16 bases of the junction unmatched. The germline gives CDR1 SEHNR, CDR2 FQNEAQ (reference sequence). In DNA, the CDR3 is TGTGCCAGCAGCTTAATACCGGGACTAGCGGGAGAGGTTCCCAGAGAGCAGTACTTC. It specifies CASSLIPGLAGEVPREQYF.

The chain uses TRBV18 and TRBJ1-2; TRBD1 is a possible D gene (6 bases). The CDR3 covers 13 residues. V gave up 2 bases and J gave up 8 bases, with 12 bases separating them. Germline CDR1 and CDR2: KGHSH and LQKENI. CDR3: CASSPSNDRGYTF. Written as DNA, the CDR3 is TGTGCCAGCTCACCATCCAACGACAGGGGCTACACCTTC.

This clone was detected once. The CDR3 nucleotides read TGCGCCAGCAGCTCCGGACAGACCTATGGCTACACCTTC. It is translated as CASSSGQTYGYTF. The chain couples TRBV5-1 to TRBJ1-2; a possible D gene is TRBD1 (6 bases). Germline V gene lookup returns CDR1 SGHRS and CDR2 YFSETQ. The V and J ends lost 3 bases and 4 bases respectively, with 10 bases between them. The CDR3 totals 13 residues. Full variable domain (outside the CDR3, taken from reference TRBV5-1 and TRBJ1-2): KAGVTQTPRYLIKTRGQQVTLSCSPISGHRSVSWYQQTPGQGLQFLFEYFSETQRNKGNFPGRFSGRQFSNSRSEMNVSTLELGDSALYLCASSSGQTYGYTFGSGTRLTVV.

V gene TRBV7-2 combines with J gene TRBJ2-7; perhaps TRBD1 as D (6 bases). Per germline, CDR1 SGHTA and CDR2 FQGNSA. Trimming pared 5 bases from V and 1 base from J, leaving 12 bases between. This CDR3 has 14 amino acids. In nucleotides, the CDR3 is TGTGCCAGCAGCCTCGACGGACAGTCCTACGAGCAGTACGTC. Residues: CASSLDGQSYEQYV.

The rearrangement uses TRBV5-4 and TRBJ2-1, with D unresolved. Germline lookup yields CDR1 SGHNT and CDR2 YYREEE (reference sequence). There are 11 residues in the CDR3. Trimming left V 6 bases short and J 4 bases short, with 5 bases between. The CDR3 region is CASIGYNEQFF. The CDR3 bases are TGTGCCAGCATCGGTTACAATGAGCAGTTCTTC.

The chain links TRBV23-1 to TRBJ2-7; no firm D call. TRBV23-1 is an ORF, and what it does is uncertain. This CDR3 is 9 amino acids long. CDR3: CAPIREAGV. The CDR3 coding sequence is TGCGCCCCCATAAGGGAAGCAGGCGTC.

This clone was detected once. The CDR3 spells CASSVTGEGYGYTF. The CDR3 region has the DNA TGTGCCAGCAGCGTGACCGGGGAAGGCTATGGCTACACCTTC. The chain couples TRBV9 to TRBJ1-2; no clear D gene. This CDR3 contains 14 residues. Germline CDR1 SGDLS, CDR2 YYNGEE. Trimming stripped 2 bases from V and 4 bases from J, with 12 bases between.

The V gene is TRBV15, the J gene TRBJ2-2; D remains ambiguous. V lost 5 bases, J lost 4 bases, and 14 bases lay in between. Germline V gene lookup returns CDR1 LNHNV and CDR2 YYDKDF (reference sequence). The CDR3 sequence is 15 residues long. The CDR3 bases are TGTGCCACCAGCCAAAAAACCCAAAGCACCGGGGAGCTGTTTTTT. Translation: CATSQKTQSTGELFF.

This chain uses TRBV30 with TRBJ2-3; D not certain. The CDR3 extends over 13 amino acids. From germline, CDR1 is GTSNPN and CDR2 SVGIG (reference sequence). Trimming removed 2 bases at V and 0 bases at J, with 6 bases between. CDR3 nucleotide sequence: TGTGCCTGGAGTCCTGGAAGCACAGATACGCAGTATTTT. Translation gives CAWSPGSTDTQYF.

The gene calls are TRBV11-2 and TRBJ2-7; 11 positions match TRBD2. Losses at the gene ends were 4 bases for V and 5 bases for J; bases not matched to a gene: 4. The CDR3 loop spans 14 amino acids. CDR1 SGHAT and CDR2 FQNNGV come from the germline V gene. The CDR3 region is CASSSLLAGDEQYF. CDR3 DNA: TGTGCCAGCAGCTCGTTACTAGCGGGAGACGAGCAGTACTTC.